This is a list of T cell receptor beta chains from one sample in a study of regulatory T cells in long-lasting Graves disease. TCRdb called the multiplex PCR reads again in MiXCR, with one record for every CDR3 protein. Here the sample spans about 610,000 distinct CDR3 sequences, about 16% being singletons. The same data also went into a second study, on T cells in Graves' hyperthyroidism and ophthalmopathy.

This material consisted of peripheral blood mononuclear cells (PBMCs), taken at new diagnosis, from a patient treated with antithyroid drugs. The receptors shown here come from a man in his late teens or twenties with Graves disease. Each CDR3 is given with its conserved first and last residue. D genes are given only for firm matches. A clone size is listed for some rows: how often the clone was seen (once, few, many), or a class if it is expanded.

d_call	j_call	clone_size	v_call	cdr3_nt	cdr3_aa
TRBD2	TRBJ2-7	NA	TRBV24-1	TGTGCCACCAGGGGGGCTAGCGGGCCTATACCCTACGAGCAGTACTTC	CATRGASGPIPYEQYF
NA	TRBJ1-5	few	TRBV2	TGTGCCAGCAAGCAGGGTTGGCCGGCGGGTCAGCCCCAGCATTTT	CASKQGWPAGQPQHF
NA	TRBJ1-1	many	TRBV15	TGTGCCACCAGCAGAGGTACTGGACGCACGGACACTGAAGCTTTCTTT	CATSRGTGRTDTEAFF
TRBD2	TRBJ2-2	many	TRBV20-1	TGCAGTGCTAGAGATCGGGCTAGCGGAAGGAACACCGGGGAGCTGTTTTTT	CSARDRASGRNTGELFF
NA	TRBJ2-7	many	TRBV13	TGTGCCAGCAGCTCTGGGGGGCTAGCGGCCTACGAGCAGTACTTC	CASSSGGLAAYEQYF
TRBD2	TRBJ2-3	many	TRBV7-9	TGTGCCAGCAGCCGAACAGACTTGGGGAGCGGGAGTAGCACAGATACGCAGTATTTT	CASSRTDLGSGSSTDTQYF
TRBD2	TRBJ2-1	NA	TRBV30	TGTGCCTGGAATGCCGTAGCGGGAAGCTCCTACAATGAGCAGTTCTTC	CAWNAVAGSSYNEQFF
NA	TRBJ1-5	many	TRBV7-9	TGTGCCAGCAGCCGATCCGGACAGAGCAATCAGCCCCAGCATTTT	CASSRSGQSNQPQHF
NA	TRBJ1-1	many	TRBV27	TGTGCCAGCAGTCGAATGGGGATCTTGAACACTGAAGCTTTCTTT	CASSRMGILNTEAFF
NA	TRBJ1-2	NA	TRBV19	TGTGCCAGTCGCTTAGGGGGACCAACCGGCTACACCTTC	CASRLGGPTGYTF
TRBD2	TRBJ2-5	many	TRBV12-3/TRBV12-4	TGTGCCAGCAGTTTTAGCCGGGAGGGGGGGCGAGAGACCCAGTACTTC	CASSFSREGGRETQYF
TRBD1	TRBJ1-1	few	TRBV29-1	TGCAGCGTTGGTACAGGGGTGAACACTGAAGCTTTCTTT	CSVGTGVNTEAFF
NA	TRBJ2-5	many	TRBV5-4	TGTGCCAGCAGCTTGGCAGCGCGTGGGGAAGAGACCCAGTACTTC	CASSLAARGEETQYF
TRBD2	TRBJ2-1	few	TRBV24-1	TGTGCCACCCAGCTAGCGGGAGCCCACAATGAGCAGTTCTTC	CATQLAGAHNEQFF
TRBD1	TRBJ1-2	NA	TRBV29-1	TGCAGCGCCGGGACAGGTGCTAACTATGGCTACACCTTC	CSAGTGANYGYTF
NA	TRBJ2-1	many	TRBV5-1	TGCGCCAGCAGCTTGATCCCCGCGGGGAATGAGCAGTTCTTC	CASSLIPAGNEQFF
TRBD1	TRBJ2-7	many	TRBV12-3/TRBV12-4	TGTGCCAGCACCCGAGGCAGGGGGTACGAGCAGTACTTC	CASTRGRGYEQYF
NA	TRBJ2-6	few	TRBV6-2/TRBV6-3	TGTGCCAGCAGTTATCAGGGGTCCGGGGCCAACGTCCTGACTTTC	CASSYQGSGANVLTF
TRBD1	TRBJ2-3	NA	TRBV20-1	TGCAGTGCTGGACCGGGACAGGGGTCTACAGATACGCAGTATTTT	CSAGPGQGSTDTQYF
NA	TRBJ1-2	NA	TRBV18	TGTGCCAGCTCACCACCGGAGAACAGGGCCTGGGGCTACACCTTC	CASSPPENRAWGYTF
NA	TRBJ2-1	few	TRBV6-5	TGTGCCAGCAGTTACTCCGGGTACGCTGAGCAGTTCTTC	CASSYSGYAEQFF
NA	TRBJ2-7	NA	TRBV7-7	TGTGCTAGCAGCTTAGGGTACAGGGCCCACGAGCAGTACTTC	CASSLGYRAHEQYF
NA	TRBJ2-3	NA	TRBV4-1	TGCGCCAGCAGCCAAGGGTCGCGGAGTGCTGGGGATACGCAGTATTTT	CASSQGSRSAGDTQYF
NA	TRBJ1-1	many	TRBV2	TGTGCCAGCGATGGACAGACGATGAACACTGAAGCTTTCTTT	CASDGQTMNTEAFF